Listed below are T cell receptor beta chains from one sample, sequenced in a study of blood T cell repertoires in COVID-19. Sequencing was performed with immunoSEQ multiplex PCR; in TCRdb, only in-frame clones are kept and a portion is missing. The sample has about 78,000 clones; 65% to 85% are singletons. Source material: peripheral blood. These receptors were collected from a man aged 50 to 59 with acute or convalescent COVID-19. Both conserved end residues are part of each CDR3. Each record gives: D gene, J gene, V gene, clone size, CDR3 DNA, CDR3 protein. The D gene is left open where the match is weak. Clone size is shown for a subset of rows, as once, few, many or a class of expanded clone.

D gene: -
J gene: TRBJ2-3
V gene: TRBV24-1
clone size: -
CDR3 DNA: TGTGCCACCAGTGAGCGGGGAGGCACAGATACGCAGTATTTT
CDR3 protein: CATSERGGTDTQYF

D gene: TRBD2
J gene: TRBJ2-3
V gene: TRBV5-5
clone size: -
CDR3 DNA: TGTGCCAGCAGCTTGGGGGCGGGGGGCTTCACAGATACGCAGTATTTT
CDR3 protein: CASSLGAGGFTDTQYF

D gene: TRBD2
J gene: TRBJ2-1
V gene: TRBV6-2/TRBV6-3
clone size: -
CDR3 DNA: TGTGCCAGCAGTTATGTTCGGGCTAGCGGGAGCCTAACTAATGAGCAGTTCTTC
CDR3 protein: CASSYVRASGSLTNEQFF

D gene: TRBD1
J gene: TRBJ2-7
V gene: TRBV6-1
clone size: -
CDR3 DNA: TGTGCCAGCAGTGGTTCCCGGGACAGGAGGTGGTACGAGCAGTACTTC
CDR3 protein: CASSGSRDRRWYEQYF

D gene: TRBD2
J gene: TRBJ2-1
V gene: TRBV5-8
clone size: -
CDR3 DNA: TGTGCCAGCAGCTTTTCGGGGGGGTCCTACAATGAGCAGTTCTTC
CDR3 protein: CASSFSGGSYNEQFF

D gene: TRBD2
J gene: TRBJ2-3
V gene: TRBV24-1
clone size: few
CDR3 DNA: TGTGCCACCAGTGATATCGGACTAGTGGGGGATACGCAGTATTTT
CDR3 protein: CATSDIGLVGDTQYF

D gene: TRBD1
J gene: TRBJ2-7
V gene: TRBV9
clone size: -
CDR3 DNA: TGTGCCAGCAGCGTAGAGGGACAGGGCTCCTACGAGCAGTACTTC
CDR3 protein: CASSVEGQGSYEQYF

D gene: TRBD1
J gene: TRBJ2-1
V gene: TRBV27
clone size: -
CDR3 DNA: TGTGCCAGCCGAACAGGGGAATGGGCCTACAATGAGCAGTTCTTC
CDR3 protein: CASRTGEWAYNEQFF

D gene: TRBD2
J gene: TRBJ2-3
V gene: TRBV28
clone size: few
CDR3 DNA: TGTGCCAGCAGGACGGGACTAGCGGGAGGCACAGATACGCAGTATTTT
CDR3 protein: CASRTGLAGGTDTQYF

D gene: TRBD1
J gene: TRBJ2-7
V gene: TRBV6-5
clone size: once
CDR3 DNA: TGTGCCAGCAGTTACCGGGACAGGGCCTACGAGCAGTACTTC
CDR3 protein: CASSYRDRAYEQYF

D gene: -
J gene: TRBJ2-7
V gene: TRBV11-2
clone size: -
CDR3 DNA: TGTGCCAGCAGCTTCACAGGTTCCTACGAGCAGTACTTC
CDR3 protein: CASSFTGSYEQYF

D gene: -
J gene: TRBJ1-4
V gene: TRBV4-2
clone size: -
CDR3 DNA: TGTGCCAGCAGAGCTCAGGGATTTGCAACTAATGAAAAACTGTTTTTT
CDR3 protein: CASRAQGFATNEKLFF

D gene: -
J gene: TRBJ1-1
V gene: TRBV27
clone size: once
CDR3 DNA: TGTGCCAGCAGTTTATCGAAGAGCGGGTACACTGAAGCTTTCTTT
CDR3 protein: CASSLSKSGYTEAFF

D gene: -
J gene: TRBJ2-6
V gene: TRBV6-2/TRBV6-3
clone size: -
CDR3 DNA: TGTGCCAGCAGTTACTCGGGACCAGGGAGGAAAGGAGGGGCCAACGTCCTGACTTTC
CDR3 protein: CASSYSGPGRKGGANVLTF

D gene: -
J gene: TRBJ2-7
V gene: TRBV19
clone size: -
CDR3 DNA: TGTGCCAGTAGTTTTTCCATCTCCTACGAGCAGTACTTC
CDR3 protein: CASSFSISYEQYF

D gene: -
J gene: TRBJ2-1
V gene: TRBV7-2
clone size: -
CDR3 DNA: TGTGCCAGCAGCACAGGGCCGAGCTCCTACAATGAGCAGTTCTTC
CDR3 protein: CASSTGPSSYNEQFF

D gene: TRBD1
J gene: TRBJ2-7
V gene: TRBV7-8
clone size: -
CDR3 DNA: TGTGCCGGCGGTCGGACAGGGGTCGAGCAGTACTTC
CDR3 protein: CAGGRTGVEQYF

D gene: TRBD2
J gene: TRBJ2-4
V gene: TRBV19
clone size: -
CDR3 DNA: TGTGCCAGTCGCACCGGGACTACGGGCGGCATTCAGTACTTC
CDR3 protein: CASRTGTTGGIQYF

D gene: -
J gene: TRBJ1-5
V gene: TRBV5-1
clone size: -
CDR3 DNA: TGCGCCAGCAGCTTTTCCGGAGAAGATCAGCCCCAGCATTTT
CDR3 protein: CASSFSGEDQPQHF

D gene: TRBD2
J gene: TRBJ2-1
V gene: TRBV7-2
clone size: -
CDR3 DNA: TGTGCCAGCATACTGATGGTAGCGGGAGACTATGAGCAGTTCTTC
CDR3 protein: CASILMVAGDYEQFF

D gene: -
J gene: TRBJ2-2
V gene: TRBV4-3
clone size: -
CDR3 DNA: TGCGCCAGCAGCCAATCGTGGGGCAATGCGAACACCGGGGAGCTGTTTTTT
CDR3 protein: CASSQSWGNANTGELFF

D gene: -
J gene: TRBJ2-6
V gene: TRBV3-1/TRBV3-2
clone size: -
CDR3 DNA: TGTGCCAGCAGCCAGCTCGAGGGGGCTGGGGCCAACGTCCTGACTTTC
CDR3 protein: CASSQLEGAGANVLTF

D gene: -
J gene: TRBJ1-2
V gene: TRBV7-8
clone size: -
CDR3 DNA: TGTGCCAGCAGCTTATATAAGGAGAGGAACTATGGCTACACCTTC
CDR3 protein: CASSLYKERNYGYTF

D gene: TRBD1
J gene: TRBJ1-1
V gene: TRBV11-2
clone size: -
CDR3 DNA: TGTGCCAGCATAGCCGGGACAGCAAACACTGAAGCTTTCTTT
CDR3 protein: CASIAGTANTEAFF

D gene: -
J gene: TRBJ1-1
V gene: TRBV23-1
clone size: -
CDR3 DNA: TGCGCCAGCAGTCAGGGGCAGAACACTGAAGCTTTCTTT
CDR3 protein: CASSQGQNTEAFF

D gene: -
J gene: TRBJ2-7
V gene: TRBV28
clone size: once
CDR3 DNA: TGTGCCAGCAGTTTATACGGCAGGGCCTACGAGCAGTACTTC
CDR3 protein: CASSLYGRAYEQYF

D gene: -
J gene: TRBJ1-5
V gene: TRBV19
clone size: -
CDR3 DNA: TGTGCCAGTAGTATGGAGAGCTATAGCAATCAGCCCCAGCATTTT
CDR3 protein: CASSMESYSNQPQHF

D gene: TRBD2
J gene: TRBJ2-1
V gene: TRBV3-1/TRBV3-2
clone size: few
CDR3 DNA: TGTGCCAGCAGCCATACCGGGACTAGCGGGACGCATAGCGATGAGCAGTTCTTC
CDR3 protein: CASSHTGTSGTHSDEQFF

D gene: -
J gene: TRBJ2-1
V gene: TRBV9
clone size: -
CDR3 DNA: TGTGCCAGCAGCGTAGCATCCGGCAATGAGCAGTTCTTC
CDR3 protein: CASSVASGNEQFF

D gene: TRBD1
J gene: TRBJ1-6
V gene: TRBV10-1
clone size: -
CDR3 DNA: TGCGCCAGCACCAGGGGGGATGATAATTCACCCCTCCACTTT
CDR3 protein: CASTRGDDNSPLHF

D gene: TRBD2
J gene: TRBJ2-1
V gene: TRBV3-1/TRBV3-2
clone size: -
CDR3 DNA: TGTGCCAGCAGCCCCCGGACTAGCGGGGGTTTTTACAATGAGCAGTTCTTC
CDR3 protein: CASSPRTSGGFYNEQFF

D gene: -
J gene: TRBJ2-7
V gene: TRBV6-2/TRBV6-3
clone size: -
CDR3 DNA: TGTGCCAGCAGCCCTGCCGACAGAGCCCCTAGCGAGCAGTACTTC
CDR3 protein: CASSPADRAPSEQYF

D gene: TRBD2
J gene: TRBJ2-7
V gene: TRBV14
clone size: -
CDR3 DNA: TGTGCCAGCAGCCCCGGGGGGAGCGAGCAGTACTTC
CDR3 protein: CASSPGGSEQYF

D gene: -
J gene: TRBJ2-7
V gene: TRBV6-6
clone size: -
CDR3 DNA: TGTGCCAGCAGCTGGGACCAGGGGTACGAGCAGTACTTC
CDR3 protein: CASSWDQGYEQYF

D gene: -
J gene: TRBJ1-1
V gene: TRBV19
clone size: -
CDR3 DNA: TGTGCCAGTAGTGGCCCAGGGCGATCAGCTTTCTTT
CDR3 protein: CASSGPGRSAFF

D gene: -
J gene: TRBJ2-5
V gene: TRBV10-3
clone size: -
CDR3 DNA: TGTGCCTCCTCTCCGGCGACAGACAGTCAAGAGACCCAGTACTTC
CDR3 protein: CASSPATDSQETQYF

D gene: -
J gene: TRBJ2-1
V gene: TRBV28
clone size: -
CDR3 DNA: TGTGCCAGCGGGGGGGGCGCGGATGAGCAGTTCTTC
CDR3 protein: CASGGGADEQFF

D gene: -
J gene: TRBJ2-3
V gene: TRBV28
clone size: -
CDR3 DNA: TGTGCCAGCAGTCCGAAGCCGGGGGATACGCAGTATTTT
CDR3 protein: CASSPKPGDTQYF

D gene: TRBD2
J gene: TRBJ2-7
V gene: TRBV6-2/TRBV6-3
clone size: -
CDR3 DNA: TGTGCCAGCAGTTGGACTAGCGATGCCTACGAGCAGTACTTC
CDR3 protein: CASSWTSDAYEQYF

D gene: -
J gene: TRBJ1-3
V gene: TRBV5-4
clone size: once
CDR3 DNA: TGTGCCAGCAGCTTATACGGTGGAAACACCATATATTTT
CDR3 protein: CASSLYGGNTIYF

D gene: -
J gene: TRBJ2-1
V gene: TRBV5-6
clone size: -
CDR3 DNA: TGTGCCAGCAGCTTGTTCGCGGGTAGCTCCTACAATGAGCAGTTCTTC
CDR3 protein: CASSLFAGSSYNEQFF

D gene: TRBD2
J gene: TRBJ2-2
V gene: TRBV7-6
clone size: -
CDR3 DNA: TGTGCCAGCAGCCGCTCCGGGACTAGCGGTTACACCGGGGAGCTGTTTTTT
CDR3 protein: CASSRSGTSGYTGELFF

D gene: TRBD2
J gene: TRBJ2-3
V gene: TRBV7-9
clone size: -
CDR3 DNA: TGTGCCAGCAGCGCTAGCGGGGGCACAGATACGCAGTATTTT
CDR3 protein: CASSASGGTDTQYF

D gene: TRBD1
J gene: TRBJ1-1
V gene: TRBV29-1
clone size: -
CDR3 DNA: TGCAGCGTTGAAGGGACAGGGGGCGATGAAGCTTTCTTT
CDR3 protein: CSVEGTGGDEAFF

D gene: TRBD2
J gene: TRBJ2-7
V gene: TRBV27
clone size: -
CDR3 DNA: TGTGCCAGCAGTCCCAGCGGGGCCTACGAGCAGTACTTC
CDR3 protein: CASSPSGAYEQYF

D gene: -
J gene: TRBJ1-1
V gene: TRBV12-3/TRBV12-4
clone size: -
CDR3 DNA: TGTGCCAGCAGTACCCCAGGGGTTACTGAAGCTTTCTTT
CDR3 protein: CASSTPGVTEAFF

D gene: -
J gene: TRBJ1-2
V gene: TRBV12-2
clone size: -
CDR3 DNA: TGTGCAAGTTTGGCTGGTTATGGCTACACCTTC
CDR3 protein: CASLAGYGYTF

D gene: -
J gene: TRBJ2-1
V gene: TRBV7-3
clone size: -
CDR3 DNA: TGTGCCAGCAGCTCCCGGCCAGGGCCATACAATGAGCAGTTCTTC
CDR3 protein: CASSSRPGPYNEQFF

D gene: TRBD1
J gene: TRBJ1-5
V gene: TRBV6-5
clone size: -
CDR3 DNA: TGTGCCAGCAGAGCCTCCGACAGGGACAATCAGCCCCAGCATTTT
CDR3 protein: CASRASDRDNQPQHF

D gene: -
J gene: TRBJ1-4
V gene: TRBV4-1
clone size: few
CDR3 DNA: TGCGCCAGCAGCCAAGTGTACAGCCCTAATGAAAAACTGTTTTTT
CDR3 protein: CASSQVYSPNEKLFF

D gene: TRBD2
J gene: TRBJ2-3
V gene: TRBV9
clone size: -
CDR3 DNA: TGTGCCAGCAGCGTAGGGGAGCGGGGCGTTTCTACGCAGTATTTT
CDR3 protein: CASSVGERGVSTQYF

D gene: TRBD1
J gene: TRBJ1-6
V gene: TRBV4-3
clone size: -
CDR3 DNA: TGCGCCAGCAGCCAAGCACTATCAGGGGGCGCAATGGTCAATTCACCCCTCCACTTT
CDR3 protein: CASSQALSGGAMVNSPLHF

D gene: -
J gene: TRBJ2-7
V gene: TRBV7-2
clone size: -
CDR3 DNA: TGTGCCAGCAGCTTAGGCAGGGGCGGCGAGCAGTACTTC
CDR3 protein: CASSLGRGGEQYF

D gene: -
J gene: TRBJ2-1
V gene: TRBV19
clone size: -
CDR3 DNA: TGTGCCAGTAGTATAGATAGACTAGTTCTTGAGCAGTTCTTC
CDR3 protein: CASSIDRLVLEQFF